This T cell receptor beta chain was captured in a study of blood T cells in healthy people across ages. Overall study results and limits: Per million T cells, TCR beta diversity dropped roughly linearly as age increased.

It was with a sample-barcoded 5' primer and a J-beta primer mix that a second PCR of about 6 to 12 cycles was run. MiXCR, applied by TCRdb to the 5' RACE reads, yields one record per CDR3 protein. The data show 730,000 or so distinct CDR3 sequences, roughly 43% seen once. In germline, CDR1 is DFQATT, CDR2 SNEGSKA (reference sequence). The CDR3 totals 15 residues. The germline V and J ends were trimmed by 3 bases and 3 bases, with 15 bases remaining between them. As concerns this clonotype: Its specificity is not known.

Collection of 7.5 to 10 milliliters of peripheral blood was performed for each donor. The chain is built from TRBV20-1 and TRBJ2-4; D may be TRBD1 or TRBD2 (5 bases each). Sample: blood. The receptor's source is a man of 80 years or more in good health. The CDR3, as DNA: TGCAGTGCTAGGGGACGTGGCGTGGGCAAAAACATTCAGTACTTC. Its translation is CSARGRGVGKNIQYF.